A selection of T cell receptor beta chains follows, all from one sample in a study of blood T cell repertoires in COVID-19. The data were produced by immunoSEQ multiplex PCR, yet TCRdb's version contains in-frame clones alone and is incomplete. This sample has about 280,000 clones, with about 90% found just once. Sequencing was performed on peripheral blood. Source of these receptors: a woman in her fifties or sixties who had recovered from COVID-19. CDR3s include the opening cysteine and the closing phenylalanine or tryptophan. The D gene is left open where the match is weak. The listing skips clone size in some rows; elsewhere it reads once, few, many or a size class.

v_call: TRBV5-4
clone_size: many
d_call: NA
j_call: TRBJ1-2
cdr3_length: 13
cdr3_aa: CASSLDGFYGYTF
cdr3_nt: TGTGCCAGCAGCTTAGACGGGTTCTATGGCTACACCTTC

v_call: TRBV9
clone_size: NA
d_call: TRBD2
j_call: TRBJ2-3
cdr3_length: 16
cdr3_aa: CASSSSSGAFTDTQYF
cdr3_nt: TGTGCCAGCAGCTCCTCTAGCGGGGCCTTCACAGATACGCAGTATTTT

v_call: TRBV7-2
clone_size: NA
d_call: TRBD2
j_call: TRBJ2-1
cdr3_length: 17
cdr3_aa: CASSLKVAGGQNNEQFF
cdr3_nt: TGTGCCAGCAGCTTAAAGGTAGCGGGGGGGCAGAACAATGAGCAGTTCTTC

v_call: TRBV9
clone_size: NA
d_call: NA
j_call: TRBJ1-2
cdr3_length: 13
cdr3_aa: CASSVGQNYGYTF
cdr3_nt: TGTGCCAGCAGCGTAGGACAGAACTATGGCTACACCTTC

v_call: TRBV5-1
clone_size: NA
d_call: NA
j_call: TRBJ2-7
cdr3_length: 14
cdr3_aa: CASSLVSSGIEQYF
cdr3_nt: TGCGCCAGCAGCTTGGTCAGTTCAGGGATCGAGCAGTACTTC

v_call: TRBV9
clone_size: NA
d_call: NA
j_call: TRBJ2-7
cdr3_length: 14
cdr3_aa: CASSVVPGAYEQYF
cdr3_nt: TGTGCCAGCAGCGTAGTCCCCGGGGCCTACGAGCAGTACTTC

v_call: TRBV13
clone_size: NA
d_call: NA
j_call: TRBJ2-3
cdr3_length: 14
cdr3_aa: CASTRRSVPNTQYF
cdr3_nt: TGTGCCAGCACCCGCAGATCAGTTCCAAATACGCAGTATTTT

v_call: TRBV3-1/TRBV3-2
clone_size: NA
d_call: NA
j_call: TRBJ1-1
cdr3_length: 15
cdr3_aa: CASSPIGRTNTEAFF
cdr3_nt: TGTGCCAGCAGCCCCATCGGGAGGACGAACACTGAAGCTTTCTTT

v_call: TRBV30
clone_size: NA
d_call: NA
j_call: TRBJ1-5
cdr3_length: 14
cdr3_aa: CAWSRHSTNQPQHF
cdr3_nt: TGTGCCTGGAGTCGTCACAGCACTAATCAGCCCCAGCATTTT

v_call: TRBV5-4
clone_size: NA
d_call: NA
j_call: TRBJ1-1
cdr3_length: 16
cdr3_aa: CASSLLAAPLNTEAFF
cdr3_nt: TGTGCCAGCAGCTTGTTAGCCGCCCCACTGAACACTGAAGCTTTCTTT

v_call: TRBV7-9
clone_size: NA
d_call: TRBD1
j_call: TRBJ1-2
cdr3_length: 17
cdr3_aa: CASSRRTGTGDSYGYTF
cdr3_nt: TGTGCCAGCAGCCGAAGGACCGGGACAGGGGATAGCTATGGCTACACCTTC

v_call: TRBV28
clone_size: NA
d_call: NA
j_call: TRBJ2-2
cdr3_length: 12
cdr3_aa: CASRRLDGELFF
cdr3_nt: TGTGCCAGCAGGAGACTAGACGGGGAGCTGTTTTTT

v_call: TRBV10-2
clone_size: NA
d_call: NA
j_call: TRBJ1-2
cdr3_length: 13
cdr3_aa: CASSEAGPGGYTF
cdr3_nt: TGCGCCAGCAGTGAGGCGGGCCCTGGGGGCTACACCTTC

v_call: TRBV27
clone_size: few
d_call: NA
j_call: TRBJ1-6
cdr3_length: 16
cdr3_aa: CASSFGGAIPNSPLHF
cdr3_nt: TGTGCCAGCAGTTTCGGAGGGGCTATTCCCAATTCACCCCTCCACTTT

v_call: TRBV3-1/TRBV3-2
clone_size: NA
d_call: NA
j_call: TRBJ2-1
cdr3_length: 14
cdr3_aa: CASSPTGGVNEQFF
cdr3_nt: TGTGCCAGCAGCCCAACAGGGGGGGTCAATGAGCAGTTCTTC

v_call: TRBV6-6
clone_size: NA
d_call: TRBD1
j_call: TRBJ1-2
cdr3_length: 15
cdr3_aa: CASSYGGTANYGYTF
cdr3_nt: TGTGCCAGCAGTTACGGGGGGACAGCTAACTATGGCTACACCTTC

v_call: TRBV3-1/TRBV3-2
clone_size: few
d_call: NA
j_call: TRBJ1-2
cdr3_length: 12
cdr3_aa: CASSQDFMGYTF
cdr3_nt: TGTGCCAGCAGCCAAGACTTTATGGGCTACACCTTC

v_call: TRBV18
clone_size: NA
d_call: NA
j_call: TRBJ1-1
cdr3_length: 16
cdr3_aa: CASSPPYQGPNTEAFF
cdr3_nt: TGTGCCAGCTCACCACCTTATCAGGGCCCGAACACTGAAGCTTTCTTT

v_call: TRBV30
clone_size: NA
d_call: NA
j_call: TRBJ2-7
cdr3_length: 14
cdr3_aa: CAWTRYSGAYEQYF
cdr3_nt: TGTGCCTGGACCCGGTACTCGGGGGCCTACGAGCAGTACTTC

v_call: TRBV19
clone_size: NA
d_call: NA
j_call: TRBJ2-2
cdr3_length: 12
cdr3_aa: CASSIVAGELFF
cdr3_nt: TGTGCCAGTAGTATTGTAGCCGGGGAGCTGTTTTTT

v_call: TRBV7-2
clone_size: NA
d_call: TRBD2
j_call: TRBJ2-2
cdr3_length: 15
cdr3_aa: CAILAGGPGTGELFF
cdr3_nt: TGTGCCATCTTAGCGGGAGGGCCAGGAACCGGGGAGCTGTTTTTT

v_call: TRBV9
clone_size: NA
d_call: NA
j_call: TRBJ1-4
cdr3_length: 17
cdr3_aa: CASSVDEYYATNEKLFF
cdr3_nt: TGTGCCAGCAGCGTAGATGAGTACTATGCAACTAATGAAAAACTGTTTTTT

v_call: TRBV4-3
clone_size: NA
d_call: NA
j_call: TRBJ2-3
cdr3_length: 17
cdr3_aa: CASSLGSGGMGTDTQYF
cdr3_nt: TGCGCCAGCAGCCTGGGGTCTGGGGGGATGGGCACAGATACGCAGTATTTT

v_call: TRBV6-2/TRBV6-3
clone_size: few
d_call: NA
j_call: TRBJ1-5
cdr3_length: 14
cdr3_aa: CASSYARVDQPQHF
cdr3_nt: TGTGCCAGCAGTTACGCGAGAGTCGATCAGCCCCAGCATTTT

v_call: TRBV28
clone_size: NA
d_call: NA
j_call: TRBJ2-7
cdr3_length: 14
cdr3_aa: CASSPGQTWGEQYF
cdr3_nt: TGTGCCAGCAGTCCGGGACAAACCTGGGGGGAGCAGTACTTC

v_call: TRBV30
clone_size: NA
d_call: NA
j_call: TRBJ1-6
cdr3_length: 15
cdr3_aa: CAWSVGRARVSPLHF
cdr3_nt: TGTGCCTGGAGTGTAGGCAGGGCTCGGGTGTCACCCCTCCACTTT

v_call: TRBV20-1
clone_size: NA
d_call: NA
j_call: TRBJ1-5
cdr3_length: 15
cdr3_aa: CSASLGAGGNQPQHF
cdr3_nt: TGCAGTGCTAGTCTGGGGGCGGGCGGCAATCAGCCCCAGCATTTT

v_call: TRBV16
clone_size: NA
d_call: NA
j_call: TRBJ1-1
cdr3_length: 15
cdr3_aa: CASSQSGGVGTEAFF
cdr3_nt: TGTGCCAGCAGCCAATCGGGGGGGGTTGGTACTGAAGCTTTCTTT

v_call: TRBV7-3
clone_size: NA
d_call: NA
j_call: TRBJ1-2
cdr3_length: 13
cdr3_aa: CASSPGRGQSYTF
cdr3_nt: TGTGCCAGCAGTCCGGGCAGGGGTCAGAGCTACACCTTC

v_call: TRBV5-3
clone_size: NA
d_call: NA
j_call: TRBJ1-1
cdr3_length: 14
cdr3_aa: CARSRSGGNTEAFF
cdr3_nt: TGTGCCAGAAGCCGCTCCGGCGGGAACACTGAAGCTTTCTTT

v_call: TRBV7-7
clone_size: few
d_call: NA
j_call: TRBJ2-1
cdr3_length: 15
cdr3_aa: CASSFGPRAVNEQFF
cdr3_nt: TGTGCTAGCAGCTTTGGACCGCGGGCTGTCAATGAGCAGTTCTTC

v_call: TRBV5-6
clone_size: NA
d_call: NA
j_call: TRBJ2-7
cdr3_length: 15
cdr3_aa: CASSLGGASSYEQYF
cdr3_nt: TGTGCCAGCAGCCTTGGGGGGGCAAGCTCCTACGAGCAGTACTTC

v_call: TRBV7-9
clone_size: NA
d_call: TRBD1
j_call: TRBJ1-6
cdr3_length: 14
cdr3_aa: CASSFGQGNSPLHF
cdr3_nt: TGTGCCAGCAGCTTCGGACAGGGGAATTCACCCCTCCACTTT

v_call: TRBV24-1
clone_size: NA
d_call: NA
j_call: TRBJ2-5
cdr3_length: 14
cdr3_aa: CATSGPETQETQYF
cdr3_nt: TGTGCCACCAGTGGCCCAGAAACCCAAGAGACCCAGTACTTC

v_call: TRBV9
clone_size: NA
d_call: NA
j_call: TRBJ2-1
cdr3_length: 15
cdr3_aa: CASSGDTQLDNEQFF
cdr3_nt: TGTGCCAGCAGCGGGGACACCCAGTTGGACAATGAGCAGTTCTTC

v_call: TRBV7-2
clone_size: NA
d_call: TRBD1
j_call: TRBJ1-2
cdr3_length: 16
cdr3_aa: CASSLGRGQGKYGYTF
cdr3_nt: TGTGCCAGCAGCTTAGGGAGGGGACAGGGGAAATATGGCTACACCTTC

v_call: TRBV7-3
clone_size: NA
d_call: NA
j_call: TRBJ2-1
cdr3_length: 15
cdr3_aa: CASSSNPLGGHEQFF
cdr3_nt: TGTGCCAGCAGCTCTAACCCTTTGGGGGGGCATGAGCAGTTCTTC

v_call: TRBV30
clone_size: NA
d_call: NA
j_call: TRBJ1-2
cdr3_length: 13
cdr3_aa: CACAREANYGYTF
cdr3_nt: TGTGCCTGCGCCAGGGAGGCTAACTATGGCTACACCTTC

v_call: TRBV28
clone_size: NA
d_call: NA
j_call: TRBJ1-5
cdr3_length: 14
cdr3_aa: CASSLHRGGQPQHF
cdr3_nt: TGTGCCAGCAGTTTACACCGAGGTGGTCAGCCCCAGCATTTT

v_call: TRBV15
clone_size: NA
d_call: NA
j_call: TRBJ2-7
cdr3_length: 18
cdr3_aa: CATSRGPSDPRGGYEQYF
cdr3_nt: TGTGCCACCAGCAGGGGTCCTAGTGATCCTAGAGGAGGCTACGAGCAGTACTTC

v_call: TRBV27
clone_size: NA
d_call: TRBD2
j_call: TRBJ2-3
cdr3_length: 16
cdr3_aa: CASSLSGGGAPHTQYF
cdr3_nt: TGTGCCAGCAGTTTATCAGGCGGGGGGGCTCCGCATACGCAGTATTTT

v_call: TRBV5-1
clone_size: NA
d_call: TRBD1
j_call: TRBJ1-2
cdr3_length: 15
cdr3_aa: CASSLDGQGHYGYTF
cdr3_nt: TGCGCCAGCAGCCTCGATGGACAGGGACACTATGGCTACACCTTC